One sample yielded the 4 T cell receptor beta chains listed below, sequenced in a study of shared clonotypes between healthy human individuals. Sequenced by immunoSEQ multiplex PCR; TCRdb stores in-frame clones only, minus some. Of about 730,000 clones in the sample, approximately 72% are singletons; the top ten hold approximately 2%. Sequencing was performed on memory CD4+ T cells sorted from blood. The subset: CD45RA-negative fraction. The receptors come from a woman in her 30s in good health.

This clone showed up many times. The chain carries TRBV6-1 and TRBJ2-7; 8 bases are shared with TRBD1. Per the germline V gene, CDR1 is MNHNS and CDR2 is SASEGT. This CDR3 spans 14 amino acids. With V trimmed by 7 bases and J by 3 bases, 8 bases remained unmatched. CDR3 residues: CASKETGEVYEQYF. CDR3 DNA: TGTGCCAGCAAAGAGACAGGGGAGGTCTACGAGCAGTACTTC.

The count of this clone is one. This chain links TRBV5-6 with TRBJ1-1; TRBD1 might be the D (6 bases). Trimming removed 3 bases from V and 6 bases from J, with 12 bases in between. Germline CDR1 is SGHDT and CDR2 is YYEEEE. CDR3 length: 13 residues. The chain's CDR3 is CASSSWTASEAFF. In nucleotides, the CDR3 is TGTGCCAGCAGCTCCTGGACAGCTTCTGAAGCTTTCTTT. Filled out from reference TRBV5-6 and TRBJ1-1, the complete variable domain reads DAGVTQSPTHLIKTRGQQVTLRCSPKSGHDTVSWYQQALGQGPQFIFQYYEEEERQRGNFPDRFSGHQFPNYSSELNVNALLLGDSALYLCASSSWTASEAFFGQGTRLTVV.

The J gene is TRBJ1-1, the V gene TRBV30; TRBD1 might be the D (6 bases). Germline loops: CDR1 GTSNPN, CDR2 SVGIG (reference sequence). The CDR3 covers 13 residues. The ends were cut back, 3 bases at V and 1 base at J, with 9 bases in the middle. The CDR3 spells CAWRMTGNTEAFF. The CDR3 DNA is TGTGCCTGGAGGATGACAGGGAACACTGAAGCTTTCTTT.

The rearrangement joins TRBV5-1 to TRBJ2-1, with TRBD2 as a possible D gene (6 bases). This CDR3 spans 16 amino acids. V was cut by 4 bases and J by 6 bases, with 20 bases left in between. Germline V gene sequence: CDR1 SGHRS, CDR2 YFSETQ. CDR3 sequence: CASSRWDSKLLNEQFF. CDR3 in DNA: TGCGCCAGCAGCCGCTGGGACTCCAAACTACTCAATGAGCAGTTCTTC.